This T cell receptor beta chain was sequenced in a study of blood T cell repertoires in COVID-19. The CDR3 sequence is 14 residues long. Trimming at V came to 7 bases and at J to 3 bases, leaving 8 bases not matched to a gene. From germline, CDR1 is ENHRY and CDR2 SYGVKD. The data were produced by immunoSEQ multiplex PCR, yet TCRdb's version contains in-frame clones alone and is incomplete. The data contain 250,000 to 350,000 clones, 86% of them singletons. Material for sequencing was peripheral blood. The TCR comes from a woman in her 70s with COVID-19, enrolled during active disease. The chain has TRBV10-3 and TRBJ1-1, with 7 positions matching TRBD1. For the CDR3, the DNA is TGTGCCATCAACGCCCGGGACAGCGACACTGAAGCTTTCTTT. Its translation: CAINARDSDTEAFF.